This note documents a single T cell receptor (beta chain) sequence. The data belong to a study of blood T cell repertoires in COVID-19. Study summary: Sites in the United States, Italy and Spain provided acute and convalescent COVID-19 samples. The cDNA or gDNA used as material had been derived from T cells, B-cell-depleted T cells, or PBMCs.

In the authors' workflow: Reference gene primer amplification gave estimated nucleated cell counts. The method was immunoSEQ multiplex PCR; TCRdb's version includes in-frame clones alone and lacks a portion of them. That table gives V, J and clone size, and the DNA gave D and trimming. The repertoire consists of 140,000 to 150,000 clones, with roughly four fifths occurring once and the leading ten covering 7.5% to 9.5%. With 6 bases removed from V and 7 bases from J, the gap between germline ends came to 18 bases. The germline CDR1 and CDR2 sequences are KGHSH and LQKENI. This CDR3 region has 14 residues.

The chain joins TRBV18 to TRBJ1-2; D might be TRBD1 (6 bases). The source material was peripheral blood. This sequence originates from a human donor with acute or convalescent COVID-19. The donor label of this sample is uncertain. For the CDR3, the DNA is TGTGCCAGCTCCCTCAAGGAAACAGGGCCTGGCTACACCTTC. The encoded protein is CASSLKETGPGYTF.